This T cell receptor (beta chain) was identified during a study of T cell responses to AZD1222 COVID-19 vaccine. V lost 10 bases and J lost 0, with 10 bases in between. The CDR3 spans 13 residues. CDR1 and CDR2 from the germline V gene are SNHLY and FYNNEI. Study results and limitations: Spike-specific TCR depth and breadth grew after two AZD1222 doses. A reported finding is that nearly half of spike-specific TCRs target unmutated variant regions. Just 5 to 7 AZD1222 recipients were seropositive at baseline. Possibly, clonal diversity was underestimated; donors were largely white British and included more females.

Here immunoSEQ multiplex PCR was the method, and the copy in TCRdb shows in-frame clones only, minus some. The sample contains 90,000 to 120,000 clones, 89% of which appear only once. A remark on this clone: Its antigen is not known.

This sequence originates from an adult in good health. The rearrangement uses TRBV2 and TRBJ1-5; no definite D call. Sample: peripheral blood, taken on day 0 of MenACWY control vaccination. The CDR3 sequence: CATDLGSNQPQHF. As DNA, the CDR3 is TGTGCCACCGACCTGGGTAGCAATCAGCCCCAGCATTTT. The whole variable domain, filled in from reference TRBV2 and TRBJ1-5, reads EPEVTQTPSHQVTQMGQEVILRCVPISNHLYFYWYRQILGQKVEFLVSFYNNEISEKSEIFDDQFSVERPDGSNFTLKIRSTKLEDSAMYFCATDLGSNQPQHFGDGTRLSIL.